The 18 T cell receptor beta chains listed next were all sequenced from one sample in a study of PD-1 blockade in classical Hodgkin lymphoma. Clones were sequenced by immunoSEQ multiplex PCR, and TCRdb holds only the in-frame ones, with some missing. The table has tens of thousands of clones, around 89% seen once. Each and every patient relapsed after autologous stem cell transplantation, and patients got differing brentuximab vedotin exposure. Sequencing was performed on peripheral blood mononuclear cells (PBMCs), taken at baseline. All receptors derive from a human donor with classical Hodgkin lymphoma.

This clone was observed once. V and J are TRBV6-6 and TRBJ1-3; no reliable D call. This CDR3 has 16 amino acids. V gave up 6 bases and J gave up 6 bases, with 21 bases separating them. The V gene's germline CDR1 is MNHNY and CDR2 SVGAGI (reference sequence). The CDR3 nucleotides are TGTGCCAGCAGACCAGCGGGAGGGTCCTTTGAAAACACCATATATTTT. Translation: CASRPAGGSFENTIYF.

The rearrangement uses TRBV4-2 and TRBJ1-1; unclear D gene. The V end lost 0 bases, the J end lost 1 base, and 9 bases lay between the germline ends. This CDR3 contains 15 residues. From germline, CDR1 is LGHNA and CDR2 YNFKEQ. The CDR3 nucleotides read TGTGCCAGCAGCCAAGATGGTGGACGGAACACTGAAGCTTTCTTT. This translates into CASSQDGGRNTEAFF.

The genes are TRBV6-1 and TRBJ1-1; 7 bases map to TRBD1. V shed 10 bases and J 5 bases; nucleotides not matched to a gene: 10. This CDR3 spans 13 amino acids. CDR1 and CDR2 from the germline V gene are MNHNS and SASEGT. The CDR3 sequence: CATLQGGYTEAFF. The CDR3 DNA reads TGTGCCACCCTTCAGGGGGGGTATACTGAAGCTTTCTTT.

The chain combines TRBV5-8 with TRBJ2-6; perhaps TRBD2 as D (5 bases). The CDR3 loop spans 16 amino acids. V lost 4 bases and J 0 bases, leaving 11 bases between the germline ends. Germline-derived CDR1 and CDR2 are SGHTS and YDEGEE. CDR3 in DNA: TGTGCCAGCAGCCTAGCCCCTAGCTCTGGGGCCAACGTCCTGACTTTC. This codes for CASSLAPSSGANVLTF.

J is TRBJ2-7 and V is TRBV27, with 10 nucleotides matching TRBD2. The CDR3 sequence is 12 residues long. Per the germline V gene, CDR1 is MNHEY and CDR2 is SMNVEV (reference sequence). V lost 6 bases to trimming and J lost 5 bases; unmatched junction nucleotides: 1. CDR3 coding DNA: TGTGCCAGCAGACTAGCGGGAAACGAGCAGTACTTC. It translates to CASRLAGNEQYF.

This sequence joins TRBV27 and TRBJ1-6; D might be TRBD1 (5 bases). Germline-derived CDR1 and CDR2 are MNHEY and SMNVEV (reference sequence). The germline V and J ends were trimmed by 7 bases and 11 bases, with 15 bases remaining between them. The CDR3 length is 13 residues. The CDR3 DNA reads TGTGCCAGCAAAGTAGGGGTTGGGGCACCCCTCCACTTT. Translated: CASKVGVGAPLHF.

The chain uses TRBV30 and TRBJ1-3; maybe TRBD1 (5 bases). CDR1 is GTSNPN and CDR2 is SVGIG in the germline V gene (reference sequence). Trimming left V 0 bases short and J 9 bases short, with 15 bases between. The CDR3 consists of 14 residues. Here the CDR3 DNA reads TGTGCCTGGAGTGTATTGGGGGGAGTGGGCACCATATATTTT. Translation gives CAWSVLGGVGTIYF.

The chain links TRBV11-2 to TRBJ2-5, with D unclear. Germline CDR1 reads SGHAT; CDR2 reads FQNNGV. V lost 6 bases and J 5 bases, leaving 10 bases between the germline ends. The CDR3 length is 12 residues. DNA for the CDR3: TGTGCCAGCAGGGATCCGGCGGAGACCCAGTACTTC. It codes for CASRDPAETQYF.

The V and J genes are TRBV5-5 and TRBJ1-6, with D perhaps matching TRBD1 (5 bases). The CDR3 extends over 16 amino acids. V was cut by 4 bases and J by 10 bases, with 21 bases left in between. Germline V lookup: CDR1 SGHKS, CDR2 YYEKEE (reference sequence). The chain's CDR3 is CASSPGVAGTESPLHF. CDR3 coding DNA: TGTGCCAGCAGCCCGGGGGTAGCAGGGACGGAATCACCCCTCCACTTT.

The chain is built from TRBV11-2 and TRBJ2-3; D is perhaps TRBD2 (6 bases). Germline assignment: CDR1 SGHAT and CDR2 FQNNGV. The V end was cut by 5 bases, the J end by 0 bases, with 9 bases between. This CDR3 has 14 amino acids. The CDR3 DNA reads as TGTGCCAGCAGCCCAGGGACTAGCACAGATACGCAGTATTTT. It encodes CASSPGTSTDTQYF.

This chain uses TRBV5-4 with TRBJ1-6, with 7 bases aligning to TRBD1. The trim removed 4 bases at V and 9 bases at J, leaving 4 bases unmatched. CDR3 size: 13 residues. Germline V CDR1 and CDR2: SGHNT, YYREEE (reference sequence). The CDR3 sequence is CASSVDRVSPLHF. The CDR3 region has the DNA TGTGCCAGCAGCGTAGACAGGGTTTCACCCCTCCACTTT.

The CDR3 nucleotides are TGTGCCAGCAGTTGGTTCAGGGTCCCCAATCAGCCCCAGCATTTT. Encoded protein: CASSWFRVPNQPQHF. The rearrangement uses TRBV28 and TRBJ1-5, with a possible D match to TRBD1 (5 bases). Germline V CDR1 and CDR2: MDHEN, SYDVKM. CDR3 length: 15 amino acids. V lost 4 bases and J lost 3, with 13 bases in between.

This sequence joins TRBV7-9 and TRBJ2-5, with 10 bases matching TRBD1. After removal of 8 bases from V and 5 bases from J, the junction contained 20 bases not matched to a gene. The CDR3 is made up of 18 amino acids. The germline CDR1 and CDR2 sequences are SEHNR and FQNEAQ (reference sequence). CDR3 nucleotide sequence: TGTGCCAGCTTGGGCGACTTTAGAATGGGACAGGGGATGGAGACCCAGTACTTC. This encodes CASLGDFRMGQGMETQYF.

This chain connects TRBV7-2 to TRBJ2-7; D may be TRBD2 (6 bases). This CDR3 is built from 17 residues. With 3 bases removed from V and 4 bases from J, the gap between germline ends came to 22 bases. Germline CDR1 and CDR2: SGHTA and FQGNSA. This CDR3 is CASSFLWSRDGLYEQYF. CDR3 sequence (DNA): TGTGCCAGCAGCTTTTTATGGTCGAGAGACGGACTATACGAGCAGTACTTC.

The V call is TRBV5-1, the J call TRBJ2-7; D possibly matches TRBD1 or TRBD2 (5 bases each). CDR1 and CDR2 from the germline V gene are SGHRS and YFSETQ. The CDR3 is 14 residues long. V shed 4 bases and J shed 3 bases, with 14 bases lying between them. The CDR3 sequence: CASSPPRDVYEQYF. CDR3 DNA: TGCGCCAGCAGCCCCCCCCGGGACGTCTACGAGCAGTACTTC.

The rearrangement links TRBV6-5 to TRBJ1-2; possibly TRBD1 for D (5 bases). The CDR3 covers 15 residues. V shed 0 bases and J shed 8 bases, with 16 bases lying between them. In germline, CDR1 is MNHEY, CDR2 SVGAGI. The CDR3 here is CASSYSFSLGLGYTF. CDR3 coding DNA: TGTGCCAGCAGTTACTCCTTCTCGTTGGGGCTAGGCTACACCTTC.

The CDR3, as DNA: TGTGCCAGCAGTTACCCAGGGCGGCCAGATACGCAGTATTTT. Protein sequence: CASSYPGRPDTQYF. The V and J genes are TRBV6-5 and TRBJ2-3; TRBD1 is a possible D gene (5 bases). This CDR3 has 14 amino acids. V was pared by 2 bases and J by 4 bases, with 10 bases between. CDR1 and CDR2 from the germline V gene are MNHEY and SVGAGI.

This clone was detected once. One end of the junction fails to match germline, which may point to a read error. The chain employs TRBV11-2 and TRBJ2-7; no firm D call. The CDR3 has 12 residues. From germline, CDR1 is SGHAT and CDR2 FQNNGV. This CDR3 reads CASSDLDGSKFF. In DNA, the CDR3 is TGTGCCAGCAGCGATTTGGACGGTTCAAAGTTCTTC.